This T cell receptor (beta chain) was profiled in a study of T cells in Graves' hyperthyroidism and ophthalmopathy. Overall study results and limits: Expanded thyroid clonotypes (above 0.001) were mostly also found in blood.

Those with hyperthyroidism were 18 to 65 years old, newly diagnosed, and ill for under 2 months. Exclusions: uncontrolled infection, other autoimmune disease, pregnancy, lactation. The PBMCs were sourced from fresh peripheral blood (about 9.7 ml). Amplified regions were TCR beta CDR3 sequences from RNA transcripts. The study used the HTBI primer set for a first-round RT-PCR of the TCR CDR3. A single record per CDR3 protein comes from TCRdb applying MiXCR to the multiplex PCR reads. The sample contains roughly 660,000 distinct CDR3 sequences, 15% to 20% of which appear only once. This clonotype was recorded at least ten times. Its cognate antigen is unknown. Germline CDR1 and CDR2: DFQATT and SNEGSKA (reference sequence). There are 14 residues in the CDR3. Trimming left V 1 base short and J 3 bases short, with 13 bases between.

Sample: blood. The chain carries TRBV20-1 and TRBJ2-7; D call uncertain. This receptor was taken from a man aged 50 to 60 with Graves' hyperthyroidism. CDR3: CSARVRIASYEQYF. In DNA form, the CDR3 reads TGCAGTGCTAGAGTAAGGATTGCCAGCTACGAGCAGTACTTC.